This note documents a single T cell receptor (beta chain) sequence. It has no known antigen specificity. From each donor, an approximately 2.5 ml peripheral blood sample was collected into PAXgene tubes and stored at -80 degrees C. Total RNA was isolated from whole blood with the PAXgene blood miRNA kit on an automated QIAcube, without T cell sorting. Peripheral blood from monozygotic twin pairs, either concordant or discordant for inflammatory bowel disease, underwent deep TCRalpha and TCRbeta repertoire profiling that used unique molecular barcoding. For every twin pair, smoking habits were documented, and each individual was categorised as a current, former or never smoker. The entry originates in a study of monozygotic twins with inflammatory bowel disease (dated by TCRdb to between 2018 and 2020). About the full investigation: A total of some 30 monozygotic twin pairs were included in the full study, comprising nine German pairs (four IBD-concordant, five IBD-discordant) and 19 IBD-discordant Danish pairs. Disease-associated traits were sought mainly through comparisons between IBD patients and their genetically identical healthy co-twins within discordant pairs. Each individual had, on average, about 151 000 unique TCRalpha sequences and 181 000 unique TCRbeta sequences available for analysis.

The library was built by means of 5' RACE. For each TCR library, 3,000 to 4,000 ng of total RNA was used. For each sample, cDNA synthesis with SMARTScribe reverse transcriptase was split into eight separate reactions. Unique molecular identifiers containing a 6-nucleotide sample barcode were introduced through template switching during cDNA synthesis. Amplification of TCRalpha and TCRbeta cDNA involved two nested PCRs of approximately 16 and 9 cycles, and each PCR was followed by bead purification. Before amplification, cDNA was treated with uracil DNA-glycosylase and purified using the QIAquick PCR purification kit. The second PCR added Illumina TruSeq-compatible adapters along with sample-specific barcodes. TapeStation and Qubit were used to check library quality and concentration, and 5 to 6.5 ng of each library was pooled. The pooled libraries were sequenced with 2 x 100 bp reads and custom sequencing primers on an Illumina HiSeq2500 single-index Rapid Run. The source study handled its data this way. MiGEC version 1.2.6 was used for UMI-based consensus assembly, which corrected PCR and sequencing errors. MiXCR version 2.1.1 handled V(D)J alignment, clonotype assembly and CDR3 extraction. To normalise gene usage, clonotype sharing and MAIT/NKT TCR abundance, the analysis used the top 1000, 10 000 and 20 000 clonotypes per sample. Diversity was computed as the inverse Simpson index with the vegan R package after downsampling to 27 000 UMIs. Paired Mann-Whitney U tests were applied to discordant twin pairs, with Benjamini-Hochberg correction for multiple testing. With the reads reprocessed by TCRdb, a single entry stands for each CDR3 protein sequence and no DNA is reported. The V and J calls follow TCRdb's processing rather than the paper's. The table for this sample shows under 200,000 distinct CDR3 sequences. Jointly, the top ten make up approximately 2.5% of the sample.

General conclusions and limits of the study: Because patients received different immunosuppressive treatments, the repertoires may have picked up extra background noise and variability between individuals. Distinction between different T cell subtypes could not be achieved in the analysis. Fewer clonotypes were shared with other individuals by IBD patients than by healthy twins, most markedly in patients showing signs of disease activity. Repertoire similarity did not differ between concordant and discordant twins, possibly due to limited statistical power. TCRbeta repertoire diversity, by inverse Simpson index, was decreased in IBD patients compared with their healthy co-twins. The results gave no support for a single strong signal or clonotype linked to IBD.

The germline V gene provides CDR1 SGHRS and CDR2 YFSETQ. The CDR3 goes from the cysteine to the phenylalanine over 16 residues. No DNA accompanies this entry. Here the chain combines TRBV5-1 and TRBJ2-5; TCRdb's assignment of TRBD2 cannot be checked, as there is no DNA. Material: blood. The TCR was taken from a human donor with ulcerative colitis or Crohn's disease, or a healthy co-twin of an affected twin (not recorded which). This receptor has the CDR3 CASSWSPSGRRETQYF.